These T cell receptor beta chains were read from a single sample in a study of regulatory T cells in long-lasting Graves disease. TCRdb called the multiplex PCR reads again in MiXCR, with one record for every CDR3 protein. Of roughly 400,000 distinct CDR3 sequences listed, 20% to 25% were seen once; the top ten hold less than 25%. The sample in question was peripheral blood mononuclear cells (PBMCs), obtained when the disease was refractory, from a patient treated with antithyroid drugs. The source is a female donor with Graves disease. CDR3s include the opening cysteine and the closing phenylalanine or tryptophan. Each record gives: CDR3 protein, J gene, V gene.

cdr3_aa: CASRYTGLHEQFF
j_call: TRBJ2-1
v_call: TRBV6-2/TRBV6-3

cdr3_aa: CASTIWSNQPQHF
j_call: TRBJ1-5
v_call: TRBV6-1

cdr3_aa: CSAQAGTLYEQYF
j_call: TRBJ2-7
v_call: TRBV20-1

cdr3_aa: CASSVGSIPELDGYTF
j_call: TRBJ1-2
v_call: TRBV9

cdr3_aa: CASSLGQDQETQYF
j_call: TRBJ2-5
v_call: TRBV28

cdr3_aa: CASSIPSGRAVGELFF
j_call: TRBJ2-2
v_call: TRBV19

cdr3_aa: CASSLRQGTTPGLAGFEQYF
j_call: TRBJ2-7
v_call: TRBV7-6

cdr3_aa: CSVAQASGPKNIQYF
j_call: TRBJ2-4
v_call: TRBV29-1

cdr3_aa: CASSPESGVNYGYTF
j_call: TRBJ1-2
v_call: TRBV3-1

cdr3_aa: CASSQARAATEAFF
j_call: TRBJ1-1
v_call: TRBV7-9

cdr3_aa: CASSLDRVRPYNEQFF
j_call: TRBJ2-1
v_call: TRBV7-6

cdr3_aa: CASSRAGTGAGYTF
j_call: TRBJ1-2
v_call: TRBV27

cdr3_aa: CASSENTGFNYGYTF
j_call: TRBJ1-2
v_call: TRBV28

cdr3_aa: CSASWEGSDTGELFF
j_call: TRBJ2-2
v_call: TRBV29-1

cdr3_aa: CASSPASGRAGEQYF
j_call: TRBJ2-7
v_call: TRBV11-2

cdr3_aa: CASSISGAWEQYF
j_call: TRBJ2-7
v_call: TRBV19

cdr3_aa: CSARGGLAGGNQETQYF
j_call: TRBJ2-5
v_call: TRBV20-1

cdr3_aa: CASSGGVDAANTGELFF
j_call: TRBJ2-2
v_call: TRBV5-1

cdr3_aa: CASSRARQGGETQYF
j_call: TRBJ2-5
v_call: TRBV9

cdr3_aa: CASRVAGVLGEQFF
j_call: TRBJ2-1
v_call: TRBV3-1

cdr3_aa: CASTPDETSNTGELFF
j_call: TRBJ2-2
v_call: TRBV6-2/TRBV6-3

cdr3_aa: CASSWPTGEAFF
j_call: TRBJ1-1
v_call: TRBV5-4

cdr3_aa: CASSSRWQAEERETQYF
j_call: TRBJ2-5
v_call: TRBV5-6

cdr3_aa: CSVGGTGDNEKLFF
j_call: TRBJ1-4
v_call: TRBV29-1

cdr3_aa: CASSERTGATSSPLHF
j_call: TRBJ1-6
v_call: TRBV7-2

cdr3_aa: CASRLSSGDSTEAFF
j_call: TRBJ1-1
v_call: TRBV6-1

cdr3_aa: CSARTGGAGGGNQPQHF
j_call: TRBJ1-5
v_call: TRBV20-1

cdr3_aa: CASSLGDGEAFF
j_call: TRBJ1-1
v_call: TRBV5-1

cdr3_aa: CSVEQGYEQYF
j_call: TRBJ2-7
v_call: TRBV29-1